These 10 T cell receptor beta chains share one sample of origin, sequenced in a study of blood T cell repertoires in COVID-19. Only in-frame clones appear in the TCRdb table, and some are missing; sequencing was by immunoSEQ multiplex PCR. The profile shows 60,000 to 75,000 clones, around nine tenths of them singletons. Sequencing was performed on peripheral blood. Source of these receptors: a woman aged 55-70 years with acute or convalescent COVID-19.

V is TRBV10-3 and J is TRBJ2-1, with TRBD2 identical over 8 bases. V dropped 6 bases and J dropped 5; count of bases not matched to a gene: 9. This CDR3 region has 15 residues. Germline CDR1 ENHRY, CDR2 SYGVKD. CDR3 nucleotide sequence: TGTGCCATCAGGGGTGAGCGGGGGAGACACAATGAGCAGTTCTTC. It is translated as CAIRGERGRHNEQFF.

V gene TRBV29-1 combines with J gene TRBJ1-2, with 9 bases identical to TRBD1. The CDR3 is 15 residues long. Losses at the gene ends were 4 bases for V and 1 base for J; bases not matched to a gene: 7. Germline CDR1 reads SQVTM; CDR2 reads ANQGSEA. The CDR3 bases are TGCAGCGTTGTACAGGGGGCGCCTATTAACTATGGCTACACCTTC. Translating gives CSVVQGAPINYGYTF.

The rearrangement links TRBV27 to TRBJ2-3, with 7 bases lining up with TRBD1. Germline CDR1 MNHEY, CDR2 SMNVEV (reference sequence). The CDR3 loop spans 15 amino acids. Trimming at V came to 4 bases and at J to 1 base, leaving 5 bases not matched to a gene. For the CDR3, the DNA is TGTGCCAGCAGTTCAAGGGGGCATGGCACAGATACGCAGTATTTT. This gives the protein CASSSRGHGTDTQYF.

The CDR3 sequence is CAISERQGSSLEQYF. The CDR3 nucleotides read TGTGCCATCAGTGAGAGACAGGGGTCCTCTTTGGAGCAGTACTTC. The genes are TRBV10-3 and TRBJ2-7; 8 positions agree with TRBD1. This CDR3 region has 15 residues. J gave up 7 bases and V 2 bases, and 10 bases lay outside the gene matches. Germline CDR1 ENHRY, CDR2 SYGVKD.

This rearrangement joins TRBV7-8 to TRBJ1-4; possible D gene TRBD1, 6 bases. Germline loops: CDR1 SGHVS, CDR2 FQNEAQ. Trimming removed 5 bases from V and 4 bases from J, with 14 bases in between. This CDR3 is 15 amino acids long. The CDR3 sequence is CASSLGTINNEKLFF. The CDR3 DNA reads as TGTGCCAGCAGCCTCGGGACAATCAATAATGAAAAACTGTTTTTT.

At least ten counts were recorded for this clone. The chain links TRBV4-2 to TRBJ1-2; TRBD1 might be the D (6 bases). Germline V CDR1 and CDR2: LGHNA, YNFKEQ. The CDR3 is made up of 18 amino acids. Trimming took 0 bases from V and 7 from J, leaving 24 bases between them. CDR3 residues: CASSQDRGAVAATRGYTF. CDR3 nucleotide sequence: TGTGCCAGCAGCCAAGATCGGGGGGCCGTAGCTGCAACGCGTGGCTACACCTTC.

This clone was observed a few times. V usage is TRBV27 and J usage is TRBJ1-6; possible D gene TRBD1, 6 bases. V was pared by 3 bases and J by 8 bases, with 11 bases between. The germline V gene has CDR1 MNHEY and CDR2 SMNVEV (reference sequence). The CDR3 consists of 14 residues. The CDR3 protein is CASSLEQGHSPLHF. The CDR3 DNA reads TGTGCCAGCAGTTTGGAGCAGGGGCATTCACCCCTCCACTTT.

This rearrangement joins TRBV3-1 (or the pseudogene TRBV3-2) to TRBJ1-3, with TRBD1 matching 7 bases. The CDR3 loop spans 15 amino acids. Germline values: CDR1 LGHDT, CDR2 YNNKEL (reference sequence). The trim removed 1 base at V and 2 bases at J, leaving 2 bases unmatched. The CDR3 DNA follows: TGTGCCAGCAGCCAAGTCAGGGGGGCTGGAAACACCATATATTTT. Residues: CASSQVRGAGNTIYF.

The chain is built from TRBV30 and TRBJ1-6; D uncertain. V shed 4 bases and J shed 0 bases, with 4 bases lying between them. This CDR3 spans 13 amino acids. CDR1 GTSNPN and CDR2 SVGIG come from the germline V gene (reference sequence). The CDR3 reads CAWTVSYNSPLHF. The DNA for the CDR3 is TGTGCCTGGACAGTCTCCTATAATTCACCCCTCCACTTT. The variable domain in full, with the rest retrieved from reference TRBV30 and TRBJ1-6, is SQTIHQWPATLVQPVGSPLSLECTVEGTSNPNLYWYRQAAGRGLQLLFYSVGIGQISSEVPQNLSASRPQDRQFILSSKKLLLSDSGFYLCAWTVSYNSPLHFGNGTRLTVT.

The chain carries TRBV21-1 and TRBJ2-3; the listed D gene, TRBD2, was not tested against the DNA. TRBV21-1 is deemed a pseudogene. CDR3 size: 19 residues. This CDR3 reads CASSNFSLPEGGGTDTQYF. Here the CDR3 DNA reads TGTGCCAGCAGCAACTTCTCTTTGCCTGAGGGAGGAGGCACAGATACGCAGTATTTT.